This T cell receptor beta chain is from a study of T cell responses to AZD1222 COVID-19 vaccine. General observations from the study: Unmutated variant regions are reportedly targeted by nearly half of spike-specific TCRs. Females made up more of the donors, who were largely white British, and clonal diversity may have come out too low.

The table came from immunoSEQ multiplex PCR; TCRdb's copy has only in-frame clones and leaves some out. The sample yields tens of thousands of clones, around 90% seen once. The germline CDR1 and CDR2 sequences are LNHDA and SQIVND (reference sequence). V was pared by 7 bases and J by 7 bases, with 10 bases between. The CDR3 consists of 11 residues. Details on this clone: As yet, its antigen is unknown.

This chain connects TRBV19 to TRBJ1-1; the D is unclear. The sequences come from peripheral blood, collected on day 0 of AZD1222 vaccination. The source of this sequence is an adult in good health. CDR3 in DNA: TGTGCCAGTAAAGGGCCCGGTGAAGCTTTCTTT. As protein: CASKGPGEAFF. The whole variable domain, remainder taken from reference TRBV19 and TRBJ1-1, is DGGITQSPKYLFRKEGQNVTLSCEQNLNHDAMYWYRQDPGQGLRLIYYSQIVNDFQKGDIAEGYSVSREKKESFPLTVTSAQKNPTAFYLCASKGPGEAFFGQGTRLTVV.